This TCR beta chain was recorded in a study of CD8 T cells in Susac syndrome. The germline V gene has CDR1 MDHEN and CDR2 SYDVKM. The V end was cut by 7 bases, the J end by 3 bases, with 10 bases between. The CDR3 is made up of 12 amino acids. The authors reverse transcribed roughly 0.5 to 1 ug RNA with random hexamers. Amplification of the TCR beta CDR3 was carried out by immunoSEQ multiplex PCR, which spanned a total of 54 Vbeta and 13 Jbeta segments. From the immunoSEQ multiplex PCR reads, TCRdb called clonotypes with MiXCR, one entry per CDR3 protein. The table lists some 150,000 distinct CDR3 sequences, roughly 94% of them singletons, with 0.07% to 0.1% in the top ten. CD8+ and CD4+ blood T cells underwent TCR beta sequencing. Both CD4+ and CD8+ T cells were negatively isolated, and TEMRA cells underwent FACS enrichment.

The receptor was derived from a human donor in good health. The V call is TRBV28, the J call TRBJ2-7; the D is unclear. Material for sequencing was CD4+ T cells from PBMCs. The CDR3, as DNA: TGTGCCAGCAACACAGTCCGCTACGAGCAGTACTTC. It translates to CASNTVRYEQYF.